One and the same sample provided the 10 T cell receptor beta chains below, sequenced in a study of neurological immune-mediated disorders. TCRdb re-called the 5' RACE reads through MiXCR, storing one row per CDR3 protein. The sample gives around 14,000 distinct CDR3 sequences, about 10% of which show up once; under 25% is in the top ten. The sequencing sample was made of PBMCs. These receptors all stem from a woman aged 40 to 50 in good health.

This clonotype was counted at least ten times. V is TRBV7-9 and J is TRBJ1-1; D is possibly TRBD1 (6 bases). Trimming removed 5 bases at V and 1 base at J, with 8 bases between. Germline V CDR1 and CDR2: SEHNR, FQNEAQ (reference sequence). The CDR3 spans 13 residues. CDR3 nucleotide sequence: TGTGCCAGCAGCATGACAGGGAACACTGAAGCTTTCTTT. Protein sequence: CASSMTGNTEAFF.

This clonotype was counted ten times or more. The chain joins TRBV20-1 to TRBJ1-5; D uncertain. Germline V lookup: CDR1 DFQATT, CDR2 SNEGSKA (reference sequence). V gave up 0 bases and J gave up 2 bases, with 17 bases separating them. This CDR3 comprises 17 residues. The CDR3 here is CSAREPSVGFGNQPQHF. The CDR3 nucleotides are TGCAGTGCTAGAGAACCCTCAGTGGGTTTTGGCAATCAGCCCCAGCATTTT.

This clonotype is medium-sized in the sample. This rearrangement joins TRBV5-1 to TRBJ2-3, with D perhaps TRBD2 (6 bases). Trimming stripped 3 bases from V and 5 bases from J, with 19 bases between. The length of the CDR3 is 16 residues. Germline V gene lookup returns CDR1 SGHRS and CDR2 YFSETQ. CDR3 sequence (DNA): TGCGCCAGCAGCTGGAGGGACGGGATAGGGGAAGATACGCAGTATTTT. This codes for CASSWRDGIGEDTQYF.

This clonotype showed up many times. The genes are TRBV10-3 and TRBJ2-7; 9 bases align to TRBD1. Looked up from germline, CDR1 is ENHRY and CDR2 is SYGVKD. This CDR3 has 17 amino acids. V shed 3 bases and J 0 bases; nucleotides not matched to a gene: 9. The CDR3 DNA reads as TGTGCCATCAGTGATCAATCGGGACAGGGAAGCTCCTACGAGCAGTACTTC. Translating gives CAISDQSGQGSSYEQYF.

The CDR3, as DNA: TGTGCCAGCAGTCTTGGACAGGGATTTTCCTACGAGCAGTACTTC. Translation: CASSLGQGFSYEQYF. The rearrangement joins TRBV6-6 to TRBJ2-7; 8 bases line up with TRBD1. The germline V gene has CDR1 MNHNY and CDR2 SVGAGI (reference sequence). V was pared by 5 bases and J by 1 base, with 7 bases of the junction left unmatched. This CDR3 spans 15 amino acids.

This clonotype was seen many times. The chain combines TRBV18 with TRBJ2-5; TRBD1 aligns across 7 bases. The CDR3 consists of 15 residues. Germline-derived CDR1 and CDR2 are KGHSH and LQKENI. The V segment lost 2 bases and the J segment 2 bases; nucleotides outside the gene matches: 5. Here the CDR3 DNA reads TGTGCCAGCTCACCATATACAGGGGTTCAAGAGACCCAGTACTTC. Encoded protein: CASSPYTGVQETQYF.

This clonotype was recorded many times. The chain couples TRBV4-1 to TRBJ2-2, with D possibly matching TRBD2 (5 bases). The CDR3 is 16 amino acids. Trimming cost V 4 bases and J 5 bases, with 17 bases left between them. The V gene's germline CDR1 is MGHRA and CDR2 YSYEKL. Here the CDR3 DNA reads TGCGCCAGCAGCCCCCGGCTGGCAGGAGGTACCGGGGAGCTGTTTTTT. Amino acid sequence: CASSPRLAGGTGELFF.

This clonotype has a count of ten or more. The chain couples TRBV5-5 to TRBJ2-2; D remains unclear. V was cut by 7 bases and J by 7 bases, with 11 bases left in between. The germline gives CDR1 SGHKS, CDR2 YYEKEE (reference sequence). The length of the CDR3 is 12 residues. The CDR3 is CASSREVGELFF. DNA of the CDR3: TGTGCCAGCTCCCGTGAGGTCGGGGAGCTGTTTTTT.

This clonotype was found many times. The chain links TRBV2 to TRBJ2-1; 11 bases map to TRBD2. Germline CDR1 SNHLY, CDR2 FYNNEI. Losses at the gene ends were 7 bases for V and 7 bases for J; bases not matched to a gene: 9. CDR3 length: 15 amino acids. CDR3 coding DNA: TGTGCCAGCACCGAGACTAGCGGGGTAGGAAATGAGCAGTTCTTC. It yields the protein CASTETSGVGNEQFF.

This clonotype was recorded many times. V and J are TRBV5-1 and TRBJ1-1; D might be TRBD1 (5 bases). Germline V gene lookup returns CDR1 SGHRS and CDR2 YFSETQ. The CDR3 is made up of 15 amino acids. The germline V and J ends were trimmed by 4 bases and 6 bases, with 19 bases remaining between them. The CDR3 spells CASSRDHIGLAEAFF. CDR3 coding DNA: TGCGCCAGCAGCCGGGACCACATCGGGTTGGCTGAAGCTTTCTTT.